This record concerns one T cell receptor (beta chain) sequence. Time point here: patch test 2, 6 weeks after DPC sensitization. Treatment in this sample: therapeutic diphenylcyclopropenone sensitization with weekly scalp DPC. During construction of the library, unique molecular identifiers were attached to individual cDNA molecules for quantitative, reproducible TCR counting. Original analysis: With a range of roughly 23,224 to 690,600, the median per sample was around 97,000 TCRs. TCRdb recomputed calls from the RACE reads with MiXCR, one row per CDR3 protein. Clone size and V and J calls follow TCRdb, not the original study. This table holds hundreds of thousands of distinct CDR3 sequences, about 6.3% found once. This record comes from a study of human T cells and chemical hapten exposure. Study-level information: TCR yield per sample varied, mainly due to pooled library volumes.

This CDR3 spans 14 amino acids. V gave up 2 bases and J gave up 2 bases, with 10 bases separating them. Looked up from germline, CDR1 is LGHDT and CDR2 is YNNKEL (reference sequence). This sequence originates from a woman under 30 with alopecia areata. Some clones in this sample may be carry-over from other donors' samples. The specimen was whole blood, collected in connection with sensitization to the hapten diphenylcyclopropenone (DPC). The chain recombines TRBV3-1 with TRBJ2-7, with D perhaps TRBD1 or TRBD2 (5 bases each). CDR3 protein: CASSQLRGTYEQYF. DNA of the CDR3: TGTGCCAGCAGCCAACTGAGGGGAACCTACGAGCAGTACTTC.